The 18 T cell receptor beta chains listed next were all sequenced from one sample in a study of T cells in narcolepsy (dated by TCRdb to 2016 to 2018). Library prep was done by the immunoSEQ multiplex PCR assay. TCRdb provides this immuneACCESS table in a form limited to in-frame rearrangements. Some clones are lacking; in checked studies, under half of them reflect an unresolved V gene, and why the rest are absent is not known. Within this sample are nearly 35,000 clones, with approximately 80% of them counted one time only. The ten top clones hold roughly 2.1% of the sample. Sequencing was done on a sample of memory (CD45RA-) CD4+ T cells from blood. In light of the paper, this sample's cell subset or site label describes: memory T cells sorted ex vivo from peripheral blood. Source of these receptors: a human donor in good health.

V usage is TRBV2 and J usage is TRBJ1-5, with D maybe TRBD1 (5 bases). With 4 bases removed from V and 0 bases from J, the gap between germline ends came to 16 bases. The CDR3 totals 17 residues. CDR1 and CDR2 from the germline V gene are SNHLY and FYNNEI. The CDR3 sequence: CASSGVGGWASNQPQHF. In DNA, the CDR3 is TGTGCCAGCAGTGGGGTTGGGGGATGGGCTAGCAATCAGCCCCAGCATTTT.

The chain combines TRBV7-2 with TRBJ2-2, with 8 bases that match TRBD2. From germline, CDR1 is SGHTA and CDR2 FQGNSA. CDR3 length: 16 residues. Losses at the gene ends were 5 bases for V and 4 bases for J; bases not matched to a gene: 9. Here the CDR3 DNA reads TGTGCCAGCAGCGAGACTAGCGTGGGAGGCACCGGGGAGCTGTTTTTT. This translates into CASSETSVGGTGELFF. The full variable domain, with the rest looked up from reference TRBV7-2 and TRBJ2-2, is GAGVSQSPSNKVTEKGKDVELRCDPISGHTALYWYRQSLGQGLEFLIYFQGNSAPDKSGLPSDRFSAERTGGSVSTLTIQRTQQEDSAVYLCASSETSVGGTGELFFGEGSRLTVL.

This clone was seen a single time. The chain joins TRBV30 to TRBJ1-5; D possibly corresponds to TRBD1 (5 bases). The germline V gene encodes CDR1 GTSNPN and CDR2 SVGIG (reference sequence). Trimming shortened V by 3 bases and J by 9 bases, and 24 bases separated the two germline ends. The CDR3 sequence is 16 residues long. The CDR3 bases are TGTGCCTGGAGCCTCCGCTCGACCCAGGGTTTAAGGCCCCAGCATTTT. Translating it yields CAWSLRSTQGLRPQHF.

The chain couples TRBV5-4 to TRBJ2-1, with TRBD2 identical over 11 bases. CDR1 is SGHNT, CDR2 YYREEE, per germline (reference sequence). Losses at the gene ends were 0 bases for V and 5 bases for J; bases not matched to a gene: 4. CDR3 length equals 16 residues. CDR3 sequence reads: CASSLAASGGNNEQFF. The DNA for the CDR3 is TGTGCCAGCAGCTTGGCGGCTAGCGGGGGGAACAATGAGCAGTTCTTC.

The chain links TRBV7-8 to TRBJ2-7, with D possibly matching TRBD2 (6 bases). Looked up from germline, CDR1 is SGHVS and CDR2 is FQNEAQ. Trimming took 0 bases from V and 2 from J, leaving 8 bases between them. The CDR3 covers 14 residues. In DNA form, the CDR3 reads TGTGCCAGCAGCTTAGCCGGAGGGGCCTACGAGCAGTACTTC. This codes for CASSLAGGAYEQYF.

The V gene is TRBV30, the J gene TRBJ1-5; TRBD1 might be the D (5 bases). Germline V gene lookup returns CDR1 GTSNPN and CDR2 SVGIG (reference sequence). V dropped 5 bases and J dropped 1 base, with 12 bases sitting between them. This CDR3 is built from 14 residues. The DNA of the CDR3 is TGTGCCTGGTCGGGGCGGCGGAGCAATCAGCCCCAGCATTTT. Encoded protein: CAWSGRRSNQPQHF.

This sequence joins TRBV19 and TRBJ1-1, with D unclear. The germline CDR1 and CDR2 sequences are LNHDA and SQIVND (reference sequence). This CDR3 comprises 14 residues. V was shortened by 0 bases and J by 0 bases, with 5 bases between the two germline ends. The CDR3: CASSIDRMNTEAFF. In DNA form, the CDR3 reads TGTGCCAGTAGTATAGACAGGATGAACACTGAAGCTTTCTTT.

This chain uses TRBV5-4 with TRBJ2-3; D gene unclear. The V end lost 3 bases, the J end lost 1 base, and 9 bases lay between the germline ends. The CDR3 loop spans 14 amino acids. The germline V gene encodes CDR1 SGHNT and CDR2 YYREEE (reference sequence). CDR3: CASSSQRGTDTQYF. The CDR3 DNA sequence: TGTGCCAGCAGCTCCCAACGGGGCACAGATACGCAGTATTTT.

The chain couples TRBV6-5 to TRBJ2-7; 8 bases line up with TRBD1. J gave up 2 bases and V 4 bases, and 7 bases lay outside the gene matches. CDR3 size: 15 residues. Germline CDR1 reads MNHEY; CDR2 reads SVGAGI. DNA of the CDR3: TGTGCCAGCAGTTCCGGACAGGGACAGGCCTACGAGCAGTACTTC. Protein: CASSSGQGQAYEQYF.

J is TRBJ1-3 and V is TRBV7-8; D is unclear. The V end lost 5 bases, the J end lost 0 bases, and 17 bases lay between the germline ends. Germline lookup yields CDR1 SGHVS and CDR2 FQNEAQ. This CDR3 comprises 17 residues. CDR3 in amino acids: CASSPRPQDRSGNTIYF. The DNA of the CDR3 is TGTGCCAGCAGCCCACGTCCGCAGGACCGCTCTGGAAACACCATATATTTT. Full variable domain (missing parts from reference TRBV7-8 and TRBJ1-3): GAGVSQSPRYKVAKRGQDVALRCDPISGHVSLFWYQQALGQGPEFLTYFQNEAQLDKSGLPSDRFFAERPEGSVSTLKIQRTQQEDSAVYLCASSPRPQDRSGNTIYFGEGSWLTVV.

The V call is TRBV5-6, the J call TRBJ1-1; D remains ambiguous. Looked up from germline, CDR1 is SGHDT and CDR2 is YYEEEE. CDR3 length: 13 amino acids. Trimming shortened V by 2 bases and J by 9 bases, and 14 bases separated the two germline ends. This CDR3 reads CASSFQNKDKAFF. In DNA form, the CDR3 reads TGTGCCAGCAGCTTTCAAAACAAAGATAAAGCTTTCTTT. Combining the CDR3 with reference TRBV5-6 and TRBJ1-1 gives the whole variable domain DAGVTQSPTHLIKTRGQQVTLRCSPKSGHDTVSWYQQALGQGPQFIFQYYEEEERQRGNFPDRFSGHQFPNYSSELNVNALLLGDSALYLCASSFQNKDKAFFGQGTRLTVV.

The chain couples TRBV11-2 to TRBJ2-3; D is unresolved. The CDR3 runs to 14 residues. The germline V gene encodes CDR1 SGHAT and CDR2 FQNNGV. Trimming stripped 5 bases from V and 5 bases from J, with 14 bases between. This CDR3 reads CASSLGWAEDTQYF. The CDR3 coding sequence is TGTGCCAGCAGCCTCGGGTGGGCTGAAGATACGCAGTATTTT.

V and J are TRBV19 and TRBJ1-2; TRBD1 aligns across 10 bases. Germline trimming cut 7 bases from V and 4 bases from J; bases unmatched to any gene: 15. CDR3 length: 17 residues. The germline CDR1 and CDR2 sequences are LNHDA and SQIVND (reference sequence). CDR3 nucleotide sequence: TGTGCCAGTACGCGGGGGGACGGGACAGGGGATATCTATGGCTACACCTTC. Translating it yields CASTRGDGTGDIYGYTF.

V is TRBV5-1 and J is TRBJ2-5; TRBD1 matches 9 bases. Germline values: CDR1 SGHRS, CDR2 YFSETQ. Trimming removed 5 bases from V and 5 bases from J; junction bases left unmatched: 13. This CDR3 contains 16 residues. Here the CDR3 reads CASSYAGQGKKETQYF. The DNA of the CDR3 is TGCGCCAGCAGTTATGCCGGACAGGGGAAGAAGGAGACCCAGTACTTC.

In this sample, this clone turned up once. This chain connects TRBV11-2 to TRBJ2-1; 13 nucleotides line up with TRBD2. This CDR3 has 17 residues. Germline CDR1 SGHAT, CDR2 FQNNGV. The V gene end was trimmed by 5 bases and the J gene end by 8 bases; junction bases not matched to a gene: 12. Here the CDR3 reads CASSPSLGTSGVYEQFF. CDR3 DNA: TGTGCCAGCAGCCCGTCCCTCGGGACTAGCGGGGTTTATGAGCAGTTCTTC.

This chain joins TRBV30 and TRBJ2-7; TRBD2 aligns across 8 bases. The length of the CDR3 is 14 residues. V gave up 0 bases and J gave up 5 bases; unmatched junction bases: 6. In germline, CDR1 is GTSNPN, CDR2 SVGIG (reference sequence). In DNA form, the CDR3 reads TGTGCCTGGAGTGTGGGCGCGGGAGGTCACGAGCAGTACTTC. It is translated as CAWSVGAGGHEQYF.

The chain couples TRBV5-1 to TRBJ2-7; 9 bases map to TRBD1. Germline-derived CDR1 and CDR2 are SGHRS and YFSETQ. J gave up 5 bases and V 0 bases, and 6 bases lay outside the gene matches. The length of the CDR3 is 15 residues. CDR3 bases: TGCGCCAGCAGCTTGGGGGACAGGGAACGCGACGAGCAGTACTTC. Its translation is CASSLGDRERDEQYF.

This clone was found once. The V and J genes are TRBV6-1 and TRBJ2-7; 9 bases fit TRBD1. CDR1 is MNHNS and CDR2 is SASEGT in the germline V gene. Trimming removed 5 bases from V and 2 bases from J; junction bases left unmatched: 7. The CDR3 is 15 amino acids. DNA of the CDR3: TGTGCCAGCAGTAGACACGGGACAGGGACCTACGAGCAGTACTTC. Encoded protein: CASSRHGTGTYEQYF.